This T cell receptor beta chain was sequenced during a study of human T cells and chemical hapten exposure. On the study more broadly: Predominantly women, the patients had alopecia areata, totalis or universalis. The variation in per-sample TCR yields arose mainly from small differences in pooled library volumes.

Each cDNA molecule in the library carried unique molecular identifiers. MiXCR, applied by TCRdb to the RACE reads, yields one record per CDR3 protein. This sample carries 380,000 or so distinct CDR3 sequences, about 5% of them seen once, and the ten largest clones take about 8.2%. With 8 bases removed from V and 5 bases from J, the gap between germline ends came to 8 bases. This CDR3 spans 10 amino acids. Germline V gene lookup returns CDR1 DFQATT and CDR2 SNEGSKA (reference sequence). Study-wide results and caveats: Those TCRs sitting above 1 in 1000 frequency stayed the same with DPC sensitization.

For this clonotype: Antigen unknown.

Time point here: pre-sensitization, week 0. Treatment reported: therapeutic diphenylcyclopropenone sensitization with weekly scalp DPC. The input for sequencing was whole blood, taken in connection with sensitization to the hapten diphenylcyclopropenone (DPC). The clonotype was recovered from a young woman with alopecia areata. Some clones in this sample may be carry-over from other donors' samples. V is TRBV20-1 and J is TRBJ2-3; perhaps TRBD2 as D (5 bases). CDR3 coding DNA: TGCAGTCCTGAGGGAGATACGCAGTATTTT. Translated, it gives CSPEGDTQYF.